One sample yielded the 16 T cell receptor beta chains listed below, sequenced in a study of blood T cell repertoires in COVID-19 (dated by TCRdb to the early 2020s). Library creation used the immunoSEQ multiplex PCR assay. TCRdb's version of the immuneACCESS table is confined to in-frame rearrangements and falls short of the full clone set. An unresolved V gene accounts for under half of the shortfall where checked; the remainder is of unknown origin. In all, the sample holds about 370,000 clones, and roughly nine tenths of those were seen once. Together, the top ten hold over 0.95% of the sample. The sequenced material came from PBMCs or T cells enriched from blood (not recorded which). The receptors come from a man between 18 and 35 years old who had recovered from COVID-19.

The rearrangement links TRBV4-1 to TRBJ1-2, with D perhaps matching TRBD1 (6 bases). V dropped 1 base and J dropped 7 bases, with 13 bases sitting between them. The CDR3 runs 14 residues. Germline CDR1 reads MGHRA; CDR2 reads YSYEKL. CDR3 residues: CASSQGLQGPGYTF. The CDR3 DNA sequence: TGCGCCAGCAGCCAAGGGCTACAGGGTCCTGGCTACACCTTC.

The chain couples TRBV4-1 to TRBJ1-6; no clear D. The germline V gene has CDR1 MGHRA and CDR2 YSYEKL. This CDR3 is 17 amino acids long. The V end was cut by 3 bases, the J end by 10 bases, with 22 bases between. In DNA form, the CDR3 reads TGCGCCAGCAGCCAGAGAAACAGCCGCCCCCTTGGGTCACCCCTCCACTTT. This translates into CASSQRNSRPLGSPLHF.

The CDR3 sequence: CASSTGQSYNSPLHF. DNA for the CDR3: TGTGCCAGTAGTACCGGACAGAGCTATAATTCACCCCTCCACTTT. The chain recombines TRBV19 with TRBJ1-6; a possible D gene is TRBD1 (6 bases). Looked up from germline, CDR1 is LNHDA and CDR2 is SQIVND (reference sequence). Trimming removed 4 bases from V and 3 bases from J, with 10 bases in between. The CDR3 runs 15 residues.

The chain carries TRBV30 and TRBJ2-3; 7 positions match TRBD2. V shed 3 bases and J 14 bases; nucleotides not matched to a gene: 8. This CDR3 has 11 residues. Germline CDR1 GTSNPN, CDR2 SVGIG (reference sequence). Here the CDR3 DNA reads TGTGCCTGGAGGGCCAGCGGGGCAGGGTATTTT. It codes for CAWRASGAGYF.

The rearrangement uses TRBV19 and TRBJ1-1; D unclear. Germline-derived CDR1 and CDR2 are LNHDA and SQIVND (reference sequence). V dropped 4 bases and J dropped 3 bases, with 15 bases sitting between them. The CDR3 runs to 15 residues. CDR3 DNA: TGTGCCAGTAGTAATTCATGGGGAGGGTACACTGAAGCTTTCTTT. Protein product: CASSNSWGGYTEAFF.

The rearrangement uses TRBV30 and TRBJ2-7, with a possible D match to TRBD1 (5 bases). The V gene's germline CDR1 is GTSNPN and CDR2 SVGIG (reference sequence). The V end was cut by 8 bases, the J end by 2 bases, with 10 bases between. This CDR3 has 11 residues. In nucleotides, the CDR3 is TGTGCCGTGCAACAGGCCTACGAGCAGTACTTC. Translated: CAVQQAYEQYF. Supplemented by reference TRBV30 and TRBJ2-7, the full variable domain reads SQTIHQWPATLVQPVGSPLSLECTVEGTSNPNLYWYRQAAGRGLQLLFYSVGIGQISSEVPQNLSASRPQDRQFILSSKKLLLSDSGFYLCAVQQAYEQYFGPGTRLTVT.

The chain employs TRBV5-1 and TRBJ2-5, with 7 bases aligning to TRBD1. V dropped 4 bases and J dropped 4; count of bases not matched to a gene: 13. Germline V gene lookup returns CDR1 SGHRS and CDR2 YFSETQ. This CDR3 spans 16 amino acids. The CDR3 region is CASSPRTGVHPETQYF. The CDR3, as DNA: TGCGCCAGCAGCCCTAGGACAGGAGTCCACCCAGAGACCCAGTACTTC.

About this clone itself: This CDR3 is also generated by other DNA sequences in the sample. This CDR3 is CASSRSGGSYNEQFF. CDR3 DNA: TGTGCCAGCAGTCGTAGCGGGGGTTCTTACAATGAGCAGTTCTTC. This chain uses TRBV3-1 (or the pseudogene TRBV3-2) with TRBJ2-1, with 9 bases aligning to TRBD2. Germline V lookup: CDR1 LGHDT, CDR2 YNNKEL (reference sequence). The V segment lost 6 bases and the J segment 4 bases; nucleotides outside the gene matches: 7. The CDR3 spans 15 residues.

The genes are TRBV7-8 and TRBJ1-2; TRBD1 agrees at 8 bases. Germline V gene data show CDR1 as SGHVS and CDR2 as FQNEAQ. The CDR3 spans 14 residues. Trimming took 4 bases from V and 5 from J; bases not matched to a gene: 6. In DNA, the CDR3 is TGTGCCAGCAGCTCCGACCAGGGGGCGTATGGCTACACCTTC. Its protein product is CASSSDQGAYGYTF.

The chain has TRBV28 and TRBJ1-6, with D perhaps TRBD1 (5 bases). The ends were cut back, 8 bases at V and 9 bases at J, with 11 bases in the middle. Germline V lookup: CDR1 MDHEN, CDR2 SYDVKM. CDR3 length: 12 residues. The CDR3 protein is CASGGNLSPLHF. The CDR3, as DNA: TGTGCCAGCGGGGGGAACCTTTCACCCCTCCACTTT.

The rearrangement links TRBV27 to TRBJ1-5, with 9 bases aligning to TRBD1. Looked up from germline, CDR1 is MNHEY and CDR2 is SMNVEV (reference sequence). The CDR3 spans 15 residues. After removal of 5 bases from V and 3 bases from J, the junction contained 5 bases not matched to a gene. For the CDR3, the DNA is TGTGCCAGCAGTCCCGGGACAGGGAACAATCAGCCCCAGCATTTT. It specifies CASSPGTGNNQPQHF.

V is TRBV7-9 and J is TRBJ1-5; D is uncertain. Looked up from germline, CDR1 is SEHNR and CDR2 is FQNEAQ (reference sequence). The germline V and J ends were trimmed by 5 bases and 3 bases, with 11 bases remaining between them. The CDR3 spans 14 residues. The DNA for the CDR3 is TGTGCCAGCAGCCCGAGCGGGTACAATCAGCCCCAGCATTTT. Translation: CASSPSGYNQPQHF.

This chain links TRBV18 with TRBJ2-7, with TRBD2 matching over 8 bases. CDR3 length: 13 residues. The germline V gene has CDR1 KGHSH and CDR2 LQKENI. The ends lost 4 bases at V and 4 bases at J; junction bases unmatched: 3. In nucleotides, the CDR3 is TGTGCCAGCTCACTCCGGGAGGGGTACGAGCAGTACTTC. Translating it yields CASSLREGYEQYF.

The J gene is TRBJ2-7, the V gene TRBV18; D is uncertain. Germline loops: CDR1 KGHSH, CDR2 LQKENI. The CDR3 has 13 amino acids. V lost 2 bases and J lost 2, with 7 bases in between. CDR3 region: CASSPDTPYEQYF. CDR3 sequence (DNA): TGTGCCAGCTCACCAGACACCCCCTACGAGCAGTACTTC. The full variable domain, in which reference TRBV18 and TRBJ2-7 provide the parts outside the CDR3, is NAGVMQNPRHLVRRRGQEARLRCSPMKGHSHVYWYRQLPEEGLKFMVYLQKENIIDESGMPKERFSAEFPKEGPSILRIQQVVRGDSAAYFCASSPDTPYEQYFGPGTRLTVT.

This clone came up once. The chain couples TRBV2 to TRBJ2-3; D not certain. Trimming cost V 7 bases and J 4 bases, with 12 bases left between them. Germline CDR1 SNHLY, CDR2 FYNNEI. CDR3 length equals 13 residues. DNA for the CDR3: TGTGCCAGCACGGTACAGTCCCCAGATACGCAGTATTTT. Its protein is CASTVQSPDTQYF.

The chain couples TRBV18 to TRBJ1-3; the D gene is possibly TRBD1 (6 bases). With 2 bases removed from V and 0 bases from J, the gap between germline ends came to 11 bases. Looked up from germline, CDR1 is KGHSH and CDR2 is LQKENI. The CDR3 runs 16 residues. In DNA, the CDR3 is TGTGCCAGCTCACCATCTGGGGGGGCCTCTGGAAACACCATATATTTT. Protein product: CASSPSGGASGNTIYF.